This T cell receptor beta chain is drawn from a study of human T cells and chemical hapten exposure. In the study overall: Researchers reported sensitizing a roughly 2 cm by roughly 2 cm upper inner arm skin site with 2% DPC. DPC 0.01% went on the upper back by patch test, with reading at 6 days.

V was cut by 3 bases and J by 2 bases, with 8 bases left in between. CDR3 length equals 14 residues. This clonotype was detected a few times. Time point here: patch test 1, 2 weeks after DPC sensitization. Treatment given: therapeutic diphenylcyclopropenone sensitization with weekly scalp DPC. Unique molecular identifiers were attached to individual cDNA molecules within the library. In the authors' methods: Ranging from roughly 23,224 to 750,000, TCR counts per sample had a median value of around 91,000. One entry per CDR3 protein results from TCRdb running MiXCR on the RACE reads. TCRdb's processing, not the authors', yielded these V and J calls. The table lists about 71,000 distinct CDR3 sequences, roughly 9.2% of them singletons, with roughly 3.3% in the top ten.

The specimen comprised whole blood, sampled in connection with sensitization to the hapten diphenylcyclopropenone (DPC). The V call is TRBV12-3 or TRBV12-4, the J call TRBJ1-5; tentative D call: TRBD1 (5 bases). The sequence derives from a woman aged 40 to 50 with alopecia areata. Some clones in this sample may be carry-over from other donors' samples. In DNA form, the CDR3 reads TGTGCCAGCAGTTTTAAACAGGGCAATCAGCCCCAGCATTTT. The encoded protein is CASSFKQGNQPQHF.